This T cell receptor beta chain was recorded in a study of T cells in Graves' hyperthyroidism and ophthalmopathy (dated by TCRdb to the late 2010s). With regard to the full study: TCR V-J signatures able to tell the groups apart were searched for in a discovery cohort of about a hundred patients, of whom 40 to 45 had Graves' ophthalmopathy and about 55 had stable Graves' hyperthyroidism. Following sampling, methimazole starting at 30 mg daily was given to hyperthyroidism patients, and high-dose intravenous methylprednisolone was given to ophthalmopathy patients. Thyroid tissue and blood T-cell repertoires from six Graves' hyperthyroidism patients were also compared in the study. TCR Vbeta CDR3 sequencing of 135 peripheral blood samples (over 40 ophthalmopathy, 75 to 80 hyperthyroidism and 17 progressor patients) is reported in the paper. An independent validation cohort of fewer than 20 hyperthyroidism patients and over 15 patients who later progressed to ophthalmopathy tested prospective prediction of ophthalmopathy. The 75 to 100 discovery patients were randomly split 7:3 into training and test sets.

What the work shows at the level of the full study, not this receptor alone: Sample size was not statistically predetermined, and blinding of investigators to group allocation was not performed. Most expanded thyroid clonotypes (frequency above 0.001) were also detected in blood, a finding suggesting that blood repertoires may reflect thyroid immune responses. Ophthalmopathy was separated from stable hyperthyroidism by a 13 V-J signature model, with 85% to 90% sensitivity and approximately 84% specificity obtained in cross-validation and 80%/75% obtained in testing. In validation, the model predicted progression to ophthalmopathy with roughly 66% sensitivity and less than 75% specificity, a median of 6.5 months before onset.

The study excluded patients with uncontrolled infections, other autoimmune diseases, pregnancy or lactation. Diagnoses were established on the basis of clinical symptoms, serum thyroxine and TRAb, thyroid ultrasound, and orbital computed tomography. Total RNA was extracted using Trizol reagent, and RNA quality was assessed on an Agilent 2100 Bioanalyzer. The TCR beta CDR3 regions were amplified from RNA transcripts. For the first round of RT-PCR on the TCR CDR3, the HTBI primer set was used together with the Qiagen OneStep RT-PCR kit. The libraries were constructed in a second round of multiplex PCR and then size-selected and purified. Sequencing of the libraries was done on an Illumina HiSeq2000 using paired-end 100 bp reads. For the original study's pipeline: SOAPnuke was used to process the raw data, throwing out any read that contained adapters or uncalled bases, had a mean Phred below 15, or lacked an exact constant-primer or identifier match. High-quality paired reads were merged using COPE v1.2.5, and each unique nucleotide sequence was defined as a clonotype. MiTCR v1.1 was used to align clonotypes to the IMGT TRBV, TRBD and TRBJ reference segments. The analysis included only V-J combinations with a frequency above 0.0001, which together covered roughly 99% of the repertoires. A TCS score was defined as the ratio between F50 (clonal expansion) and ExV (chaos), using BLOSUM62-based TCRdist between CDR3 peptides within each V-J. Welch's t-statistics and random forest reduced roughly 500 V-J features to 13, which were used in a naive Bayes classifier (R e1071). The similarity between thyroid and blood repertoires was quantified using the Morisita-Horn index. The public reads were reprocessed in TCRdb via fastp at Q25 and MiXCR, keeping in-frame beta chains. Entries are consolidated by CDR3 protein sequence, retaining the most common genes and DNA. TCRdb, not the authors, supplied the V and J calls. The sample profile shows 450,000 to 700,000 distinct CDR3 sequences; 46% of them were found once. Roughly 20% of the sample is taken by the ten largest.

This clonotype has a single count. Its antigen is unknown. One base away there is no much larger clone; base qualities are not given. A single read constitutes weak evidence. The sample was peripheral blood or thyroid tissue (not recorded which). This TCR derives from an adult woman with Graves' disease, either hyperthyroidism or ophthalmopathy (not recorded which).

The CDR3 region has the sequence CASSLHAGQGRGYSGANVLTF. The DNA reads as follows: TGTGCCAGCAGCCTACACGCAGGGCAGGGGAGAGGGTACTCTGGGGCCAACGTCCTGACTTTC. The rearrangement combines TRBV13 with TRBJ2-6, with TRBD1 tentatively as D gene (6 bases match). The CDR3 holds 21 amino acids from the cysteine to the phenylalanine. Only the CDR3 part of the read is kept: 63 bases, read in frame from the first base. V was cut back by 5 bases and J by 0 bases, leaving a gap of 26 bases between them. CDR1 and CDR2, per the germline V gene (reference sequence), are PRHDT and FYEKMQ.